The sequence of this T cell receptor (beta chain) was determined in a study of memory CD4+ T cells and cytomegalovirus serostatus (dated by TCRdb to between 2019 and 2020). Describing the broader study: A total of about 33 healthy Belgian adults, of whom 9 were CMV seropositive and roughly 24 were CMV seronegative, were included in the cohort. The study sequenced CD4+ memory TCRbeta repertoires of a Belgian cohort with known cytomegalovirus serostatus to replicate a published TCR-based CMV serostatus classifier.

Single viable CD3+CD4+CD8-CD45RO+ cells were sorted as memory CD4+ T cells on a FACSAria II. CMV serostatus was assessed using a Roche Elecsys assay, by which serum IgG against CMV pp150, pp28, p38 and p52 was detected. After the samples were thawed, total CD4+ T cells were enriched through positive selection using CD4 magnetic microbeads. The samples came from a different study that was designed specifically to examine the CD4+ T cell memory repertoire. Following standard operating procedures, peripheral blood mononuclear cells were isolated and cryopreserved, while serum was kept at -80 degrees C. CD3-PerCP (BW264/56), CD4-APC (RPA-T4), CD45RO-PE (UCHT1) and CD8-Pacific Orange (3B5) antibodies were used for staining, and non-viable cells were excluded with Sytox blue. The Quick-DNA Microprep Kit was used to extract genomic DNA from the sorted cells. Amplification of TCRbeta DNA was done with the immunoSEQ hsTCRbeta kit, following the protocol from the manufacturer. An Illumina MiSeq instrument was used to sequence the TCRbeta libraries. The source study handled its data this way. Removing out-of-frame sequences left approximately 2,400,000 distinct TCRbeta sequences, an average of roughly 67,000 per individual. Each individual was scored using the number of some 160 previously reported CMV-associated TCRbeta sequences that the individual carried and the total number of productive distinct TCRbeta sequences. A beta-binomial model was reimplemented in Python, and scikit-learn random forests with default parameters were trained on data from the US cohort. Classifier performance on the Belgian cohort was summarized as median AUC with percentile confidence intervals over 10,000 bootstrap iterations. This immuneACCESS table, as held by TCRdb, lists in-frame sequences with V and J called but not all clones. Of the missing ones, under half trace to an unresolved V gene in checked studies; the others have no known cause. The V and J calls and clone size come from that table; D and trimming were worked out from the DNA. The sample table records 50,000 to 75,000 clones; around four fifths of these occur just once. The ten largest clonotypes hold roughly 0.9% of the sample.

On this clone: It lacks a known antigen. The input lacks base qualities; no much larger clone sits a single base away.

The research as a whole found: The results were interpreted as suggesting that the CMV-associated TCR signature is mostly present in the CD4+ memory repertoire. Among the roughly 160 previously reported CMV-associated TCRbeta sequences, 67 showed up in the CD4+ memory repertoires, with each one found in between one and five individuals. A median bootstrapped AUC of almost 0.96 with a 95% CI of 0.76-1.00 was achieved on the Belgian cohort by the original-framework classifier. For CMV serostatus prediction, a median bootstrapped AUC of about 0.95 was reached with the original framework, and a median bootstrapped AUC of approximately 0.89 was reached with a US-trained random forest. Only CD4+CD45RO+ memory cells were sequenced, in contrast to the original study, which included naive and memory CD4+ and CD8+ populations.

Source material: memory CD4+ T cells from blood. The sequence derives from an adult in good health and CMV-seronegative.

The CDR3 protein sequence reads: CASSRERGSSYNEQFF. Read as DNA, the sequence is TGTGCCAGCAGTCGGGAGAGGGGGAGCTCCTACAATGAGCAGTTCTTC. The V gene is TRBV2 and the J gene is TRBJ2-1; the D gene may be TRBD1 or TRBD2, since each aligns over 6 bases. According to the germline V gene, CDR1 reads SNHLY and CDR2 reads FYNNEI. The CDR3 numbers 16 residues from cysteine through phenylalanine. Of the read, only the CDR3 DNA is kept; its 48 bases are in frame from base 1. Between the V and J ends, shortened by 5 bases and 0 bases respectively, the junction contains 14 bases. The CDR3 plus the reference TRBV2 and TRBJ2-1 genes for the other parts give the full variable domain: EPEVTQTPSHQVTQMGQEVILRCVPISNHLYFYWYRQILGQKVEFLVSFYNNEISEKSEIFDDQFSVERPDGSNFTLKIRSTKLEDSAMYFCASSRERGSSYNEQFFGPGTRLTVL.